These 25 T cell receptor beta chains came from one sample sequenced in a study of a mutant IDH1 vaccine in newly diagnosed glioma. No cognate antigen is known for these TCRs. The table came from immunoSEQ multiplex PCR; TCRdb's copy has only in-frame clones and leaves some out. The top ten clones hold approximately 17% of a sample with some 26,000 clones, approximately 80% of them seen once. Time point of the sample: week 23, last vaccination. What each vaccine dose contained was 300 ug of mutant IDH1 20-mer peptide, accompanied by topical imiquimod. Sequences were derived from PBMCs, sampled from a glioma patient whose treatment included an IDH1 peptide vaccine. These receptors came from a woman aged 25 to 45 with glioma.

CDR3 region: CASRGGGGRTEAFF. The DNA of the CDR3 is TGTGCCAGTAGAGGGGGAGGGGGGAGGACTGAAGCTTTCTTT. The chain employs TRBV19 and TRBJ1-1; perhaps TRBD1 as D (6 bases). CDR1 and CDR2 (germline): LNHDA, SQIVND (reference sequence). V gave up 6 bases and J gave up 5 bases, with 16 bases separating them. The CDR3 is 14 residues long.

V and J are TRBV9 and TRBJ2-1; 8 positions agree with TRBD2. The V gene's germline CDR1 is SGDLS and CDR2 YYNGEE. CDR3 length equals 17 residues. The trim removed 3 bases at V and 0 bases at J, leaving 8 bases unmatched. DNA for the CDR3: TGTGCCAGCAGCGGGTTGGGCGGGGGGAGCTCCTACAATGAGCAGTTCTTC. Amino acids: CASSGLGGGSSYNEQFF.

V and J are TRBV6-1 and TRBJ1-1, with unresolved D. V was cut by 1 base and J by 3 bases, with 12 bases left in between. The germline gives CDR1 MNHNS, CDR2 SASEGT. The CDR3 extends over 15 amino acids. The CDR3 loop is CASSEVGRWYTEAFF. Here the CDR3 DNA reads TGTGCCAGCAGTGAAGTAGGCAGGTGGTACACTGAAGCTTTCTTT.

The rearrangement uses TRBV4-3 and TRBJ2-2; 8 bases are a match to TRBD2. V trimming: 1 base; J trimming: 2 bases; junction bases outside the gene matches: 3. The CDR3 is made up of 16 amino acids. Per germline, CDR1 LGHNA and CDR2 YSLEER. The CDR3 loop is CASSQAGGRNTGELFF. The CDR3 DNA reads as TGCGCCAGCAGCCAAGCGGGGGGGCGAAACACCGGGGAGCTGTTTTTT.

The chain links TRBV9 to TRBJ2-7, with D perhaps TRBD2 (6 bases). Germline V gene data show CDR1 as SGDLS and CDR2 as YYNGEE. The CDR3 spans 15 residues. Trimming took 4 bases from V and 0 from J, leaving 14 bases between them. The CDR3 nucleotides are TGTGCCAGCAGCCTAGGAACCGGGGGCTCCTACGAGCAGTACTTC. Protein sequence: CASSLGTGGSYEQYF.

The chain uses TRBV6-1 and TRBJ1-6; tentatively, D is TRBD1 (5 bases). The V and J ends lost 2 bases and 3 bases respectively, with 8 bases between them. The CDR3 covers 15 residues. CDR1 is MNHNS and CDR2 is SASEGT in the germline V gene. The CDR3 bases are TGTGCCAGCAGTGAAATGGGGGGCTATAATTCACCCCTCCACTTT. Translated, it gives CASSEMGGYNSPLHF.

The V gene is TRBV6-5, the J gene TRBJ1-1; D gene uncertain. Germline values: CDR1 MNHEY, CDR2 SVGAGI. V dropped 5 bases and J dropped 6 bases, with 7 bases sitting between them. The CDR3 contains 11 residues. The CDR3 loop is CASSTRSEAFF. The CDR3 DNA sequence: TGTGCCAGCAGTACAAGGTCTGAAGCTTTCTTT.

CDR3 coding DNA: TGTGCCAGCAGCTTGAATGAAGCTTTCTTT. This translates into CASSLNEAFF. This sequence joins TRBV7-9 and TRBJ1-1; D remains ambiguous. The germline gives CDR1 SEHNR, CDR2 FQNEAQ (reference sequence). V dropped 3 bases and J dropped 7 bases, with 3 bases sitting between them. This CDR3 has 10 residues.

The chain carries TRBV11-1 and TRBJ1-1; TRBD1 might be the D (6 bases). Germline assignment: CDR1 SGHAT and CDR2 FQDESV (reference sequence). This CDR3 region has 15 residues. Trimming shortened V by 4 bases and J by 5 bases, and 17 bases separated the two germline ends. The CDR3: CASSSPRGARTEAFF. DNA for the CDR3: TGTGCCAGCAGCTCCCCACGGGGGGCGCGGACTGAAGCTTTCTTT.

The chain is built from TRBV2 and TRBJ1-1, with D possibly being TRBD1 (6 bases). CDR1 is SNHLY, CDR2 FYNNEI, per germline. The length of the CDR3 is 13 residues. Trimming removed 7 bases at V and 3 bases at J, with 12 bases between. The CDR3 reads CASTEGGHTEAFF. The CDR3 DNA is TGTGCCAGCACTGAGGGGGGGCACACTGAAGCTTTCTTT.

The gene calls are TRBV5-1 and TRBJ1-3; maybe TRBD1 (5 bases). Germline V gives CDR1 SGHRS, CDR2 YFSETQ. CDR3 length equals 15 residues. V lost 0 bases and J 2 bases, leaving 9 bases between the germline ends. CDR3 loop: CASSLGQGPGNTIYF. The CDR3 nucleotides read TGCGCCAGCAGCTTGGGCCAGGGCCCTGGAAACACCATATATTTT. Drawing the rest from reference TRBV5-1 and TRBJ1-3, the complete variable domain is KAGVTQTPRYLIKTRGQQVTLSCSPISGHRSVSWYQQTPGQGLQFLFEYFSETQRNKGNFPGRFSGRQFSNSRSEMNVSTLELGDSALYLCASSLGQGPGNTIYFGEGSWLTVV.

The chain employs TRBV7-9 and TRBJ2-4, with D possibly being TRBD1 or TRBD2 (6 bases each). The CDR3 is 16 residues long. CDR1 is SEHNR and CDR2 is FQNEAQ in the germline V gene (reference sequence). V was clipped by 5 bases and J by 0 bases, with 14 bases between them. CDR3 residues: CASSLGAGQAKNIQYF. CDR3 coding DNA: TGTGCCAGCAGCCTAGGGGCGGGACAAGCCAAAAACATTCAGTACTTC.

V usage is TRBV14 and J usage is TRBJ2-7; the match to TRBD1 covers 7 bases. The CDR3 totals 14 residues. V gave up 4 bases and J gave up 7 bases; unmatched junction bases: 10. Germline V lookup: CDR1 SGHDN, CDR2 FVKESK. CDR3 in amino acids: CASSLQWDRREQYF. The CDR3 bases are TGTGCCAGCAGCCTACAATGGGACAGACGAGAGCAGTACTTC. The full variable domain, its missing parts supplied by reference TRBV14 and TRBJ2-7, is EAGVTQFPSHSVIEKGQTVTLRCDPISGHDNLYWYRRVMGKEIKFLLHFVKESKQDESGMPNNRFLAERTGGTYSTLKVQPAELEDSGVYFCASSLQWDRREQYFGPGTRLTVT.

The V and J genes are TRBV4-1 and TRBJ1-1, with D possibly matching TRBD1 (5 bases). The germline gives CDR1 MGHRA, CDR2 YSYEKL. The ends were cut back, 2 bases at V and 2 bases at J, with 12 bases in the middle. The CDR3 has 15 residues. CDR3 sequence: CASSQFGGGNTEAFF. The CDR3 nucleotides are TGCGCCAGCAGCCAATTCGGTGGGGGAAACACTGAAGCTTTCTTT.

The CDR3 coding sequence is TGTGCCAGCAGTGATGAAACAGGGATGAACATTCAGTACTTC. It yields the protein CASSDETGMNIQYF. The genes are TRBV25-1 and TRBJ2-4; tentatively, D is TRBD1 (6 bases). CDR3 length: 14 amino acids. V gave up 3 bases and J gave up 7 bases, with 13 bases separating them. Germline values: CDR1 MGHDK, CDR2 SYGVNS.

V usage is TRBV9 and J usage is TRBJ2-7; TRBD1 might be the D (5 bases). Per the germline V gene, CDR1 is SGDLS and CDR2 is YYNGEE. V lost 1 base to trimming and J lost 0 bases, with 11 bases between them. The CDR3 has 15 amino acids. The CDR3 region is CASSVSYRSSYEQYF. The CDR3 DNA reads TGTGCCAGCAGCGTATCATACAGGAGCTCCTACGAGCAGTACTTC.

This rearrangement joins TRBV7-2 to TRBJ2-2; TRBD1 agrees at 11 bases. V was clipped by 6 bases and J by 5 bases; unmatched bases: 5. The CDR3 runs to 15 residues. Looked up from germline, CDR1 is SGHTA and CDR2 is FQGNSA. CDR3: CASSWTGGSTGELFF. The CDR3 DNA reads as TGTGCCAGCAGTTGGACAGGGGGCAGTACCGGGGAGCTGTTTTTT.

This clone was observed a handful of times. CDR3 in amino acids: CASLGRGGNTEAFF. In DNA, the CDR3 is TGTGCCAGCTTGGGGCGAGGGGGCAACACTGAAGCTTTCTTT. The chain employs TRBV6-5 and TRBJ1-1; 7 nucleotides align to TRBD1. From germline, CDR1 is MNHEY and CDR2 SVGAGI. The CDR3 is 14 residues long. V shed 8 bases and J 2 bases; nucleotides not matched to a gene: 8.

The chain has TRBV12-5 and TRBJ2-5, with TRBD1 as a possible D gene (5 bases). CDR1 is LGHNT and CDR2 is FRNRAP in the germline V gene. V lost 1 base and J 1 base, leaving 7 bases between the germline ends. The CDR3 contains 14 residues. CDR3 loop: CASGLGDSQETQYF. In DNA, the CDR3 is TGTGCTAGTGGTTTGGGCGACAGCCAAGAGACCCAGTACTTC.

The V call is TRBV6-4, the J call TRBJ1-1; D gene ambiguous. The CDR3 contains 13 residues. V lost 2 bases, J lost 0 bases, and 4 bases lay in between. Germline V CDR1 and CDR2: MRHNA, SNTAGT. CDR3 loop: CASSDGMNTEAFF. CDR3 in DNA: TGTGCCAGCAGTGACGGGATGAACACTGAAGCTTTCTTT.

The CDR3 reads CASSFTGKRETQYF. The CDR3 nucleotides read TGCGCCAGCAGCTTTACAGGGAAACGAGAGACCCAGTACTTC. The rearrangement links TRBV5-1 to TRBJ2-5; tentative D call: TRBD1 (6 bases). Trimming took off 2 bases at V and 4 bases at J, with 12 bases between the two ends. Looked up from germline, CDR1 is SGHRS and CDR2 is YFSETQ. This CDR3 region has 14 residues.

This chain connects TRBV25-1 to TRBJ1-2; D is possibly TRBD1 (5 bases). CDR1 and CDR2 (germline): MGHDK, SYGVNS. This CDR3 spans 13 amino acids. Trimming took off 1 base at V and 7 bases at J, with 10 bases between the two ends. This CDR3 reads CASSESGGGGYTF. CDR3 coding DNA: TGTGCCAGCAGTGAATCGGGGGGTGGTGGCTACACCTTC.

This chain links TRBV9 with TRBJ1-3; D uncertain. The CDR3 consists of 14 residues. The germline V gene has CDR1 SGDLS and CDR2 YYNGEE. V was shortened by 4 bases and J by 7 bases, with 15 bases between the two germline ends. This CDR3 reads CASSPFGRWNTIYF. In DNA, the CDR3 is TGTGCCAGCAGCCCATTCGGGCGATGGAACACCATATATTTT.

The chain is built from TRBV6-1 and TRBJ2-7, with 11 bases lining up with TRBD2. Trimming at V came to 6 bases and at J to 0 bases, leaving 4 bases not matched to a gene. The CDR3 spans 15 residues. Germline CDR1 MNHNS, CDR2 SASEGT. The CDR3 spells CASRPLAGGSYEQYF. The DNA for the CDR3 is TGTGCCAGCAGGCCTCTAGCGGGGGGCTCCTACGAGCAGTACTTC.

The rearrangement uses TRBV19 and TRBJ1-5; a possible D gene is TRBD1 (6 bases). Germline V gene data show CDR1 as LNHDA and CDR2 as SQIVND (reference sequence). V was shortened by 3 bases and J by 0 bases, with 9 bases between the two germline ends. The CDR3 is 15 amino acids. This CDR3 is CASSMRTVSNQPQHF. CDR3 in DNA: TGTGCCAGTAGTATGAGGACAGTTAGCAATCAGCCCCAGCATTTT. Based on the CDR3 plus reference TRBV19 and TRBJ1-5, the full variable domain is DGGITQSPKYLFRKEGQNVTLSCEQNLNHDAMYWYRQDPGQGLRLIYYSQIVNDFQKGDIAEGYSVSREKKESFPLTVTSAQKNPTAFYLCASSMRTVSNQPQHFGDGTRLSIL.